A single count supports the clone carrying this T cell receptor beta chain. The antigen remains undetermined. V was trimmed by 1 base and J by 1 base, leaving 7 bases between them. CDR3 length: 14 residues. Per germline, CDR1 SEHNR and CDR2 FQNEAQ (reference sequence). Generated by immunoSEQ multiplex PCR, the TCRdb table keeps only in-frame clones and is missing some. This table has approximately 60,000 clones, 84% appearing once. The data belong to a study of T cell responses to AZD1222 COVID-19 vaccine. General study findings and limits: The donors showed a predominance of white British ancestry and of females, with possible underestimation of clonal diversity. Among spike-specific TCRs, nearly half reportedly target unmutated variant regions. Spike-specific TCR depth and breadth grew after two AZD1222 doses. Spike-wide coverage was observed for vaccine-associated CD4 TCRs, with dominant responses at 160-218 and 743-854.

This rearrangement joins TRBV7-9 to TRBJ2-5; D ambiguous. The receptor was derived from an adult in good health. Material: peripheral blood, obtained on day 0 of AZD1222 vaccination. The CDR3 DNA follows: TGTGCCAGCAGCTTAGTAGGATTCCAAGAGACCCAGTACTTC. Its translation is CASSLVGFQETQYF.